This TCR beta chain was found in a study of CD8+CD57+ T cells in acquired aplastic anemia. It was patients with CD8+CD57+ cell expansion by flow cytometry who were chosen for sequencing. This clonotype was counted only a few times. Genomic DNA constituted the template upon which TCR beta VDJ and CDR3 profiling was performed. One entry per CDR3 protein results from TCRdb running MiXCR on the reads. The sample has 150,000 to 200,000 distinct CDR3 sequences, under 50% seen once. In germline, CDR1 is SGHVS, CDR2 FNYEAQ. The V end lost 0 bases, the J end lost 10 bases, and 7 bases lay between the germline ends. The CDR3 is made up of 13 amino acids.

This clonotype originated in a human donor with aplastic anemia. V is TRBV7-6 and J is TRBJ1-6; D is uncertain. Sequencing was performed on sorted CD4+, CD8+, or CD8+CD57+ T cells (not recorded which) from PBMCs. The CDR3 region is CASSLAEESPLHF. For the CDR3, the DNA is TGTGCCAGCAGCTTAGCGGAGGAATCACCCCTCCACTTT.